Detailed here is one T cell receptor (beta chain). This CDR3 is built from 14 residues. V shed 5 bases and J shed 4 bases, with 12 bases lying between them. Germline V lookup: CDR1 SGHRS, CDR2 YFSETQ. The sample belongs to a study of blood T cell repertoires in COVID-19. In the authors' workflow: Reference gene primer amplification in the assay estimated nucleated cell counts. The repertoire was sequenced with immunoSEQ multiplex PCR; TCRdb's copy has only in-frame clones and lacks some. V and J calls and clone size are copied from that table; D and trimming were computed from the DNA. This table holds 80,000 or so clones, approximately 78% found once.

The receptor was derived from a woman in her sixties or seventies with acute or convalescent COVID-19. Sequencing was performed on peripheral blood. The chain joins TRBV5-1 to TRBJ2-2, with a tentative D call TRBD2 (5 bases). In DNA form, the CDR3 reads TGCGCCAGCAGACCGGGAAGCTCCACCGGGGAGCTGTTTTTT. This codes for CASRPGSSTGELFF.